This T cell receptor (beta chain) was captured in a study of shared clonotypes between healthy human individuals. General study findings and limits: Sampling included only blood; tissue repertoires likely differ.

Per the authors' pipeline: Because ImmunoSEQ provided only junction sequences with no quality scores, the filtering differed. Sequenced by immunoSEQ multiplex PCR; TCRdb stores in-frame clones only, minus some. V, J and clone size were drawn from that table, and D and trimming were deduced from the DNA. The table lists a few million clones, approximately 90% of them singletons. The CDR3 runs to 16 residues. Germline-derived CDR1 and CDR2 are LNHNV and YYDKDF (reference sequence). Details on this clone: Antigen unknown. Germline and junction disagree at one end, which may indicate a read error.

The gene calls are TRBV15 and TRBJ2-1, with D possibly called TRBD1 or TRBD2 (5 bases each). This clonotype was sampled from a man aged 18-30 years in good health. Some clones in this sample may be carry-over from other donors' samples. Sequenced: naive CD4+ T cells from PBMCs. Indicated subset: CD45RA+ positively selected. CDR3 residues: CATRRGPGLGVNEQFF. CDR3 coding DNA: TGTGCCACCAGGAGAGGGCCCGGACTGGGGGTGAATGAGCAGTTCTTC. Combining the CDR3 with reference TRBV15 and TRBJ2-1 gives the whole variable domain DAMVIQNPRYQVTQFGKPVTLSCSQTLNHNVMYWYQQKSSQAPKLLFHYYDKDFNNEADTPDNFQSRRPNTSFCFLDIRSPGLGDTAMYLCATRRGPGLGVNEQFFGPGTRLTVL.